These 30 T cell receptor beta chains came from one sample sequenced in a study of post-analysis software for immune sequencing data. Their antigens are not known. Incorporated into the TCR beta cDNA libraries were unique molecular identifiers, which served to reduce PCR and sequencing biases. TCRdb fed the PCR reads into MiXCR, producing one record per CDR3 protein. The profile shows about 460,000 distinct CDR3 sequences, around 40% of them singletons. Study findings and constraints: Five TRBV segments, TRBV5-6, TRBV5-1 and TRBV20-1 among them, were found more frequent in patients than controls.

Material: blood. Source of these receptors: a girl between 5 and 17 years old with multiple sclerosis.

This clonotype was observed a handful of times. The CDR3 DNA reads as TGTGCCAGCAGTTCCTCCCTAGGGGGGCGGGAGAGTAATGAGCAGTTCTTC. Translation gives CASSSSLGGRESNEQFF. The chain is built from TRBV6-6 and TRBJ2-1; perhaps TRBD2 as D (7 bases). The germline V and J ends were trimmed by 4 bases and 7 bases, with 23 bases remaining between them. This CDR3 has 17 residues. Germline-derived CDR1 and CDR2 are MNHNY and SVGAGI (reference sequence).

The J gene is TRBJ2-7, the V gene TRBV20-1; no definite D call. Gene TRBJ2-5 matches the end of the DNA better, so the J call may be wrong. Germline V gene lookup returns CDR1 DFQATT and CDR2 SNEGSKA (reference sequence). This CDR3 region has 11 residues. The CDR3 sequence is CSAAGRETQYF. CDR3 nucleotide sequence: TGCAGTGCTGCCGGCAGGGAGACCCAGTACTTC.

In the case of this clonotype: At one of its ends the junction is not consistent with the germline gene, which may arise from a read error. The rearrangement links TRBV30 to TRBJ2-1, with a possible D match to TRBD2 (5 bases). The CDR3 totals 14 residues. CDR1 is GTSNPN, CDR2 SVGIG, per germline (reference sequence). The CDR3 sequence is CVWSRSGTYNEQFF. The DNA of the CDR3 is TGTGTCTGGAGTAGGAGCGGAACCTACAATGAGCAGTTCTTC.

This clonotype has only a few counts. The rearrangement joins TRBV5-6 to TRBJ1-2, with D possibly being TRBD1 (6 bases). The germline CDR1 and CDR2 sequences are SGHDT and YYEEEE. V lost 3 bases, J lost 0 bases, and 12 bases lay in between. The CDR3 is made up of 15 amino acids. CDR3 sequence (DNA): TGTGCCAGCAGCTCCACAGGGAGTACTAACTATGGCTACACCTTC. This encodes CASSSTGSTNYGYTF.

This clonotype was detected a few times. The CDR3 nucleotides are TGCGCCAGCTTCGTAGGCACACTAGCGGGAATGAAAGAGACCCAGTACTTC. Its protein is CASFVGTLAGMKETQYF. The V gene is TRBV5-1, the J gene TRBJ2-5; 10 nucleotides agree with TRBD2. Germline trimming cut 7 bases from V and 3 bases from J; bases unmatched to any gene: 15. Germline V gene sequence: CDR1 SGHRS, CDR2 YFSETQ. This CDR3 comprises 17 residues.

This clonotype was seen once. J is TRBJ2-3 and V is TRBV4-1; D call uncertain. The CDR3 runs 16 residues. CDR1 is MGHRA, CDR2 YSYEKL, per germline. Trimming cost V 0 bases and J 0 bases, with 10 bases left between them. The CDR3 here is CASSQDPLVSTDTQYF. CDR3 nucleotides: TGCGCCAGCAGCCAAGATCCCCTGGTTAGCACAGATACGCAGTATTTT.

This chain uses TRBV12-3 or TRBV12-4 with TRBJ2-1; D is perhaps TRBD1 (5 bases). V lost 7 bases to trimming and J lost 0 bases, with 10 bases between them. The CDR3 is 14 amino acids. CDR3 in amino acids: CASKSDSSYNEQFF. The CDR3 DNA reads as TGTGCCAGCAAGAGTGACAGCTCCTACAATGAGCAGTTCTTC.

The gene calls are TRBV28 and TRBJ2-7; the match to TRBD1 covers 7 bases. Germline lookup yields CDR1 MDHEN and CDR2 SYDVKM. This CDR3 contains 15 residues. Losses at the gene ends were 2 bases for V and 1 base for J; bases not matched to a gene: 5. CDR3 protein: CASSLGTANSYEQYF. The CDR3 DNA sequence: TGTGCCAGCAGTTTAGGGACAGCCAATTCCTACGAGCAGTACTTC.

This clonotype has just a few counts. The chain links TRBV7-2 to TRBJ1-2; TRBD1 might be the D (6 bases). CDR3 length: 13 amino acids. Germline CDR1 reads SGHTA; CDR2 reads FQGNSA. Trimming removed 5 bases from V and 4 bases from J, with 11 bases in between. The CDR3 sequence is CASSMGQLYGYTF. CDR3 DNA sequence: TGTGCCAGCAGCATGGGACAACTCTATGGCTACACCTTC.

The V call is TRBV20-1, the J call TRBJ1-5, with D hard to call. The CDR3 is 14 residues long. From germline, CDR1 is DFQATT and CDR2 SNEGSKA (reference sequence). The V gene lost 4 bases and the J gene lost 3 bases, with 13 bases spanning the gap. CDR3 DNA sequence: TGCAGTGCTAAGGGCAGGCCTTTCAATCAGCCCCAGCATTTT. Translated: CSAKGRPFNQPQHF.

The sample holds one count of this clonotype. This chain uses TRBV12-3 or TRBV12-4 with TRBJ2-1; D might be TRBD2 (6 bases). V was cut by 6 bases and J by 9 bases, with 21 bases left in between. There are 15 residues in the CDR3. The CDR3 here is CASRGAGTRAGEQFF. DNA of the CDR3: TGTGCCAGCAGGGGAGCCGGGACTCGGGCCGGTGAGCAGTTCTTC.

The genes are TRBV29-1 and TRBJ1-4, with 7 bases identical to TRBD1. This CDR3 spans 14 amino acids. The germline V gene has CDR1 SQVTM and CDR2 ANQGSEA. With V trimmed by 3 bases and J by 4 bases, 5 bases remained unmatched. The CDR3 bases are TGCAGCGTTGATCTGACAGGGAATAATGAAAAACTGTTTTTT. This gives the protein CSVDLTGNNEKLFF.

J is TRBJ2-5 and V is TRBV27; TRBD2 matches at 8 bases. After removal of 5 bases from V and 11 bases from J, the junction contained 16 bases not matched to a gene. Germline CDR1 MNHEY, CDR2 SMNVEV (reference sequence). The CDR3 runs 15 residues. Written as DNA, the CDR3 is TGTGCCAGCAGTCAGCACCTTGGGACTAGATCGATTCAGTACTTC. This gives the protein CASSQHLGTRSIQYF.

This clonotype turned up a few times. The J gene is TRBJ2-1, the V gene TRBV4-1, with D possibly being TRBD1 (5 bases). The CDR3 consists of 14 residues. Germline CDR1 is MGHRA and CDR2 is YSYEKL. Trimming cost V 1 base and J 7 bases, with 11 bases left between them. The CDR3 DNA is TGCGCCAGCAGCCAAGGCTTCAAGGGGAATGAGCAGTTCTTC. Amino acid sequence: CASSQGFKGNEQFF.

The chain uses TRBV12-3 or TRBV12-4 and TRBJ2-7; D not resolved. The CDR3 covers 14 residues. V was pared by 6 bases and J by 0 bases, with 12 bases between. CDR3 nucleotides: TGTGCCAGCAGGTGGAGCGCCCGCTCCTACGAGCAGTACTTC. Translated: CASRWSARSYEQYF.

The J gene is TRBJ1-1, the V gene TRBV10-3; the D gene is possibly TRBD1 (6 bases). Trimming stripped 6 bases from V and 1 base from J, with 12 bases between. CDR1 is ENHRY, CDR2 SYGVKD, per germline. There are 14 residues in the CDR3. CDR3 sequence: CAIRTEGGNTEAFF. The CDR3 DNA follows: TGTGCCATCAGGACGGAGGGGGGGAACACTGAAGCTTTCTTT.

The J gene is TRBJ2-3, the V gene TRBV20-1, with 8 bases lining up with TRBD2. This CDR3 is 13 amino acids long. The V and J ends lost 3 bases and 6 bases, in that order; junction bases with no gene match: 5. Germline-derived CDR1 and CDR2 are DFQATT and SNEGSKA (reference sequence). Written as DNA, the CDR3 is TGCAGTGCTAGGGCGGGAGGACGGGATACGCAGTATTTT. Amino acid sequence: CSARAGGRDTQYF.

This clonotype was seen ten or more times. The rearrangement links TRBV12-3 or TRBV12-4 to TRBJ1-5, with no clear D. This CDR3 is built from 13 residues. Trimming shortened V by 1 base and J by 4 bases, and 5 bases separated the two germline ends. CDR3 loop: CASSLESNQPQHF. CDR3 sequence (DNA): TGTGCCAGCAGTTTAGAATCTAATCAGCCCCAGCATTTT.

The chain joins TRBV4-1 to TRBJ2-3; D is unclear. V lost 0 bases, J lost 3 bases, and 10 bases lay in between. The CDR3 is 15 residues long. Germline loops: CDR1 MGHRA, CDR2 YSYEKL. This CDR3 is CASSQEWRITDTQYF. In nucleotides, the CDR3 is TGCGCCAGCAGCCAAGAATGGCGGATTACAGATACGCAGTATTTT.

The table lists this clonotype with a few counts. The chain carries TRBV10-3 and TRBJ2-1, with TRBD2 matching 11 bases. The junction had 5 bases not matched to a gene; V was cut back by 6 bases and J by 7 bases. Germline V gene sequence: CDR1 ENHRY, CDR2 SYGVKD. This CDR3 is 14 amino acids long. Here the CDR3 reads CAIRMTSGTNEQFF. Here the CDR3 DNA reads TGTGCCATCAGAATGACTAGCGGGACTAATGAGCAGTTCTTC.

This clonotype was detected once. The V and J genes are TRBV30 and TRBJ2-1, with a weak D call TRBD2 (6 bases). Germline CDR1 GTSNPN, CDR2 SVGIG (reference sequence). The CDR3 spans 17 residues. The V and J ends lost 3 bases and 4 bases respectively, with 22 bases between them. CDR3 sequence (DNA): TGTGCCTGGAGCGAGCCCCCTCTATTGGCGGGGTACAATGAGCAGTTCTTC. Translating gives CAWSEPPLLAGYNEQFF.

The V gene is TRBV7-9, the J gene TRBJ1-1; D not resolved. The CDR3 loop spans 14 amino acids. Germline V gene data show CDR1 as SEHNR and CDR2 as FQNEAQ (reference sequence). Deletions cut 1 base from V and 1 base from J, with 7 bases between. CDR3 nucleotides: TGTGCCAGCAGCTTAGGGAATCGGAACACTGAAGCTTTCTTT. This sequence encodes CASSLGNRNTEAFF.

This chain uses TRBV10-3 with TRBJ2-2; D possibly corresponds to TRBD1 (6 bases). The length of the CDR3 is 14 residues. V was shortened by 6 bases and J by 8 bases, with 16 bases between the two germline ends. Germline CDR1 reads ENHRY; CDR2 reads SYGVKD. CDR3 in DNA: TGTGCCATCAGCAGCGCCCCAGGGGATGGGGAGCTGTTTTTT. It yields the protein CAISSAPGDGELFF.

J is TRBJ2-5 and V is TRBV3-1, with 10 bases aligning to TRBD1. CDR3 size: 14 residues. V shed 6 bases, J shed 5 bases, and the junction held 6 bases outside the gene matches. Germline V gene data show CDR1 as LGHDT and CDR2 as YNNKEL (reference sequence). CDR3 nucleotide sequence: TGTGCCAGCAGACCGACAGGGGGCGGTGAGACCCAGTACTTC. Its protein product is CASRPTGGGETQYF.

This sequence joins TRBV7-2 and TRBJ1-2; 7 nucleotides match TRBD1. CDR3 length: 17 residues. Looked up from germline, CDR1 is SGHTA and CDR2 is FQGNSA. V lost 1 base to trimming and J lost 4 bases; unmatched junction nucleotides: 12. The CDR3 loop is CASSLESLGTETYGYTF. The CDR3 bases are TGTGCCAGCAGCTTAGAGTCACTGGGGACAGAGACCTATGGCTACACCTTC.

The CDR3 DNA sequence: TGTGCCAGCAGCGTATTTGATAGCCGGAGCTCCTACAATGAGCAGTTCTTC. Residues: CASSVFDSRSSYNEQFF. The chain links TRBV9 to TRBJ2-1; the D is unclear. Trimming stripped 1 base from V and 0 bases from J, with 14 bases between. This CDR3 contains 17 residues. Germline V gene data show CDR1 as SGDLS and CDR2 as YYNGEE. The full variable domain, its missing parts supplied by reference TRBV9 and TRBJ2-1, is DSGVTQTPKHLITATGQRVTLRCSPRSGDLSVYWYQQSLDQGLQFLIQYYNGEERAKGNILERFSAQQFPDLHSELNLSSLELGDSALYFCASSVFDSRSSYNEQFFGPGTRLTVL.

This clonotype appeared a few times. J is TRBJ2-1 and V is TRBV7-6; 7 bases fit TRBD2. The V segment lost 4 bases and the J segment 6 bases; nucleotides outside the gene matches: 15. There are 17 residues in the CDR3. Germline CDR1 reads SGHVS; CDR2 reads FNYEAQ. This CDR3 reads CASSSSGASGWGNEQFF. The CDR3 DNA reads as TGTGCCAGCAGCTCAAGCGGGGCTAGCGGTTGGGGCAATGAGCAGTTCTTC.

The genes are TRBV18 and TRBJ2-3; 8 bases match TRBD2. The CDR3 covers 16 residues. The V gene's germline CDR1 is KGHSH and CDR2 LQKENI. The junction had 8 bases not matched to a gene; V was cut back by 5 bases and J by 1 base. CDR3 sequence reads: CASSFTGTSGTDTQYF. As DNA, the CDR3 is TGTGCCAGCTCATTCACCGGGACTAGTGGCACAGATACGCAGTATTTT. The whole variable domain, filled in from reference TRBV18 and TRBJ2-3, reads NAGVMQNPRHLVRRRGQEARLRCSPMKGHSHVYWYRQLPEEGLKFMVYLQKENIIDESGMPKERFSAEFPKEGPSILRIQQVVRGDSAAYFCASSFTGTSGTDTQYFGPGTRLTVL.

This clonotype has a handful of counts. J is TRBJ1-2 and V is TRBV29-1; 8 bases agree with TRBD1. Trimming at V came to 2 bases and at J to 2 bases, leaving 1 base not matched to a gene. Germline CDR1 is SQVTM and CDR2 is ANQGSEA. CDR3 length: 13 amino acids. CDR3 DNA: TGCAGCGTTGAAACAGGGGGAAACTATGGCTACACCTTC. It codes for CSVETGGNYGYTF.

The rearrangement uses TRBV4-1 and TRBJ1-5; D remains unclear. Trimming took off 1 base at V and 1 base at J, with 11 bases between the two ends. The CDR3 extends over 16 amino acids. CDR1 MGHRA and CDR2 YSYEKL come from the germline V gene. CDR3 amino acids: CASSQVKGRSNQPQHF. DNA for the CDR3: TGCGCCAGCAGCCAAGTAAAAGGACGGAGCAATCAGCCCCAGCATTTT.